Following are 10 T cell receptor beta chains from one sample sequenced in a study of OX40 agonist ivuxolimab in advanced cancers. The assay was immunoSEQ multiplex PCR, and TCRdb's table has in-frame clones only and misses some. The table records some 98,000 clones, roughly 84% of them present only once. Sequencing was performed on CD4+ or CD8+ T cells sorted from blood, taken in a trial of the OX40 agonist ivuxolimab. Receptor source: an adult with an advanced solid tumor such as melanoma, head and neck, liver or kidney cancer.

The chain is built from TRBV9 and TRBJ1-2; a possible D gene is TRBD1 (6 bases). V was pared by 2 bases and J by 4 bases, with 9 bases between. CDR3 length: 13 amino acids. Germline V gene lookup returns CDR1 SGDLS and CDR2 YYNGEE. The CDR3 bases are TGTGCCAGCAGCGTGCAGGGGAGCTATGGCTACACCTTC. Translating gives CASSVQGSYGYTF.

This CDR3 is CAISRGETQYF. For the CDR3, the DNA is TGTGCCATCAGTAGGGGGGAGACCCAGTACTTC. The chain recombines TRBV10-3 with TRBJ2-5, with D perhaps TRBD1 (6 bases). Trimming stripped 5 bases from V and 5 bases from J, with 6 bases between. CDR1 is ENHRY, CDR2 SYGVKD, per germline. CDR3 length: 11 residues.

This sequence joins TRBV11-2 and TRBJ1-3; 11 nucleotides align to TRBD1. The V and J ends lost 5 bases and 4 bases, in that order; junction bases with no gene match: 4. The CDR3 has 15 amino acids. Germline V gene sequence: CDR1 SGHAT, CDR2 FQNNGV. The CDR3 protein is CASSQDRGRGNTIYF. The CDR3 nucleotides read TGTGCCAGCAGCCAGGACAGGGGGCGCGGAAACACCATATATTTT.

The gene calls are TRBV4-3 and TRBJ2-1, with D unclear. The V end lost 0 bases, the J end lost 5 bases, and 11 bases lay between the germline ends. There are 15 residues in the CDR3. CDR1 and CDR2 (germline): LGHNA, YSLEER. This CDR3 is CASSQDSLYDNEQFF. The DNA of the CDR3 is TGCGCCAGCAGCCAAGATTCCCTGTATGACAATGAGCAGTTCTTC.

The chain combines TRBV18 with TRBJ2-3, with TRBD2 identical over 12 bases. Per the germline V gene, CDR1 is KGHSH and CDR2 is LQKENI. The CDR3 has 18 amino acids. V shed 5 bases and J 0 bases; nucleotides not matched to a gene: 9. CDR3: CASSTTRTSGASTDTQYF. CDR3 in DNA: TGTGCCAGCTCAACCACCCGGACTAGCGGGGCCAGCACAGATACGCAGTATTTT.

J is TRBJ2-7 and V is TRBV7-2; 10 positions agree with TRBD2. Germline trimming cut 4 bases from V and 9 bases from J; bases unmatched to any gene: 9. This CDR3 is 14 amino acids long. CDR1 and CDR2 from the germline V gene are SGHTA and FQGNSA. The CDR3 bases are TGTGCCAGCAGCTCTAGCGGGGGCCTTACGGGGCAGTACTTC. This sequence encodes CASSSSGGLTGQYF.

The V gene is TRBV5-4, the J gene TRBJ2-3; TRBD2 is a possible D gene (5 bases). This CDR3 contains 15 residues. CDR1 is SGHNT, CDR2 YYREEE, per germline (reference sequence). V was clipped by 4 bases and J by 6 bases, with 18 bases between them. The CDR3 loop reads CASSGGRSVIDTQYF. The CDR3, as DNA: TGTGCCAGCAGCGGAGGACGCTCCGTGATCGATACGCAGTATTTT.

The V call is TRBV27, the J call TRBJ2-5, with D perhaps TRBD2 (5 bases). Germline V gene lookup returns CDR1 MNHEY and CDR2 SMNVEV (reference sequence). The CDR3 is 12 amino acids. V was pared by 7 bases and J by 4 bases, with 10 bases between. CDR3 nucleotides: TGTGCCAGCACCCGCGCGGGAGAGACCCAGTACTTC. Its protein product is CASTRAGETQYF.

The V call is TRBV6-1, the J call TRBJ2-7; 8 bases are shared with TRBD2. Germline V gives CDR1 MNHNS, CDR2 SASEGT. The CDR3 is made up of 17 amino acids. Germline trimming cut 4 bases from V and 0 bases from J; bases unmatched to any gene: 11. For the CDR3, the DNA is TGTGCCAGCAGTGTCCCCAGCGGGGGAGCGAGCTCCTACGAGCAGTACTTC. This codes for CASSVPSGGASSYEQYF.

This clone showed up just a few times. This chain joins TRBV5-6 and TRBJ2-5; 10 bases map to TRBD2. The ends lost 3 bases at V and 5 bases at J; junction bases unmatched: 7. Germline V gene lookup returns CDR1 SGHDT and CDR2 YYEEEE. CDR3 length equals 15 residues. The CDR3 bases are TGTGCCAGCAGCTACAGCGGGGGGGCTCGGGAGACCCAGTACTTC. The encoded protein is CASSYSGGARETQYF.